This T cell receptor beta chain stems from a study of blood T cell repertoires in COVID-19 (dated by TCRdb to the early 2020s). Background on the whole study: Collaborator samples came from the United States, Italy and Spain and covered acute and convalescent phases of COVID-19. The material from the prospective study consisted of cDNA or gDNA derived from T cells, B-cell-depleted T cells, or PBMCs. The dataset comprised deeply sampled blood TCRbeta repertoires from subjects exposed to, actively infected with, or recovered from COVID-19. The repertoires were released in a freely available public database intended as a resource for research on the immune response to SARS-CoV-2. The samples were drawn from the first 160 participants of the ongoing ImmuneRACE study and from 1,254 subjects provided by 6 global collaborators. Sample metadata almost always included a de-identified subject ID, COVID-19 status, age in years and sex. Where available, HLA class I and class II types were taken from metadata supplied by the sample provider and were not determined by assay-based typing. Overall study results and their limits: The quantity of clinical and demographic metadata differed by source and by participant and was supplied without curation.

Remarks on this clone: This receptor's antigen is unknown. Within one base of it there is no much larger clone, and no base qualities were kept. The same CDR3 can be traced to other DNA sequences in this sample.

TCRbeta CDR3 regions were amplified from genomic DNA by means of the immunoSEQ Assay, a bias-controlled multiplex PCR. In the authors' own workflow: The number of nucleated cells in each sample was estimated by amplification of reference gene primers within the assay. Sequence reads were collapsed and filtered to measure the absolute abundance of every unique TCRbeta CDR3 rearrangement. For each sample, productive Simpson clonality was calculated by taking the square root of Simpson's diversity index across productive rearrangements. TCRdb limited this immuneACCESS table to in-frame rearrangements with V and J called. A share of clones is missing; checked studies link under half to unresolved V genes, and the rest is unexplained. The D gene and trimming were derived from the DNA, and the V and J assignments and clone size from that table. Counted in this sample were approximately 210,000 clones; more than 75% of them appeared once. Over 9.5% of the sample rests with the top ten.

Collaborating institutions collected whole blood in K2EDTA tubes following their own protocols. For TCRbeta analysis, collaborators shipped samples in one of three forms: frozen whole blood, isolated PBMCs, or DNA extracted from either of those sample types. V is pruned by 3 bases and J by 7 bases, leaving 0 bases of the junction without a gene match. The CDR3, cysteine through phenylalanine, is 12 amino acids long. Here the CDR3 DNA is all that survives: 36 bases in frame from base 1. The specimen was peripheral blood. Recombination connected TRBV12-3 or TRBV12-4 to TRBJ2-1, and 7 junction bases match TRBD2. The receptor was derived from a woman in her thirties or forties with acute or convalescent COVID-19. The DNA sequence is given as TGTGCCAGCAGTTTCGGGGGGAATGAGCAGTTCTTC. This translates into CASSFGGNEQFF.